The 3 T cell receptor beta chains reported below all come from one sample, sequenced in a study of OX40 agonist ivuxolimab in advanced cancers. Assay: immunoSEQ multiplex PCR; the TCRdb copy retains only in-frame clones and omits some. The sample has 50,000 or so clones; 87% are singletons. The input for sequencing was CD4+ or CD8+ T cells sorted from blood, taken in a trial of the OX40 agonist ivuxolimab. These receptors all stem from an adult with an advanced solid tumor such as melanoma, head and neck, liver or kidney cancer.

The genes are TRBV18 and TRBJ1-5, with D possibly being TRBD1 (6 bases). The CDR3 is 14 residues long. Germline loops: CDR1 KGHSH, CDR2 LQKENI. V was clipped by 3 bases and J by 6 bases, with 12 bases between them. The CDR3 DNA reads TGTGCCAGCTCACCGGACAGTTCAGCTCAGCCCCAGCATTTT. Its translation is CASSPDSSAQPQHF.

The gene calls are TRBV11-3 and TRBJ2-1; 9 bases agree with TRBD2. This CDR3 region has 18 residues. With V trimmed by 5 bases and J by 3 bases, 14 bases remained unmatched. The germline V gene has CDR1 SGHNT and CDR2 YENEEA. DNA of the CDR3: TGTGCCAGCAGCCCACCTAAGGGGGCGGGAGGGAACTACAATGAGCAGTTCTTC. It encodes CASSPPKGAGGNYNEQFF.

The rearrangement uses TRBV28 and TRBJ1-2; D gene ambiguous. The CDR3 has 12 amino acids. Germline V gene lookup returns CDR1 MDHEN and CDR2 SYDVKM. V dropped 8 bases and J dropped 2 bases, with 9 bases sitting between them. The CDR3 here is CASLIPNYGYTF. In nucleotides, the CDR3 is TGTGCCAGCCTTATACCAAACTATGGCTACACCTTC.